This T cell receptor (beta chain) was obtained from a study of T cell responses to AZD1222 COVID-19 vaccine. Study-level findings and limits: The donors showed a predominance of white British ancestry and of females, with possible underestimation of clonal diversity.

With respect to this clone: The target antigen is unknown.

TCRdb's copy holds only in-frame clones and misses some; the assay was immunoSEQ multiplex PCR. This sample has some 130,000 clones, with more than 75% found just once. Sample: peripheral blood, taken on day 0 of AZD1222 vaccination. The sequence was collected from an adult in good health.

CDR3: CASRGLWGSGYTF. The CDR3, as DNA: TGTGCCAGCAGAGGGTTGTGGGGAAGTGGCTACACCTTC. The chain carries TRBV12-3 or TRBV12-4 and TRBJ1-2; D gene unclear. The CDR3 totals 13 residues. V was shortened by 6 bases and J by 7 bases, with 15 bases between the two germline ends.